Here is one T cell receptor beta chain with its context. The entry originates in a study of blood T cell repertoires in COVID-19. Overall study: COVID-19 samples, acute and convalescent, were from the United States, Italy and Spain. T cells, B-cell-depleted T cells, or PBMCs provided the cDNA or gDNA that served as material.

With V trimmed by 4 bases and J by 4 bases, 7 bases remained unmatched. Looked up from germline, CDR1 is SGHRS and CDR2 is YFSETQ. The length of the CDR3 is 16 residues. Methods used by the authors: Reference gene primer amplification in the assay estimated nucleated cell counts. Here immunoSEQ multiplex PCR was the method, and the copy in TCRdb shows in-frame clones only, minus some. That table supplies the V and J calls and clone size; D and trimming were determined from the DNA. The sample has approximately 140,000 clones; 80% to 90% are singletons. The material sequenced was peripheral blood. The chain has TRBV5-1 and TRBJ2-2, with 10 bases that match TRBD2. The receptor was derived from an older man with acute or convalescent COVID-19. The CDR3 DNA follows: TGCGCCAGCAGCGTGGGGCTAGCGGGAGTCACCGGGGAGCTGTTTTTT. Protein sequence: CASSVGLAGVTGELFF. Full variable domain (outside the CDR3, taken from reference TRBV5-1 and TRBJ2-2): KAGVTQTPRYLIKTRGQQVTLSCSPISGHRSVSWYQQTPGQGLQFLFEYFSETQRNKGNFPGRFSGRQFSNSRSEMNVSTLELGDSALYLCASSVGLAGVTGELFFGEGSRLTVL.